These 7 T cell receptor beta chains were all obtained from the same sample, sequenced in a study of blood T cell repertoires in COVID-19 (dated by TCRdb to the early 2020s). Receptor amplification or capture employed the immunoSEQ multiplex PCR assay. Here the immuneACCESS table is served through TCRdb, limited to in-frame sequences with V and J called. Missing clones are a known gap in these copies; in checked studies unresolved V genes cover under half, and the rest lacks a known reason. The sample yields 96,000 or so clones; roughly 84% were counted once. Approximately 2.9% of the sample is held by the ten biggest clonotypes. Material: peripheral blood. The receptors derive from a woman at least 80 years old with acute or convalescent COVID-19.

The chain couples TRBV7-2 to TRBJ2-7, with a tentative D call TRBD2 (5 bases). Germline V gene data show CDR1 as SGHTA and CDR2 as FQGNSA. V was shortened by 0 bases and J by 1 base, with 10 bases between the two germline ends. The CDR3 contains 15 residues. The CDR3 DNA sequence: TGTGCCAGCAGCTTAGCGCTCGGGGAATCCTACGAGCAGTACTTC. It translates to CASSLALGESYEQYF.

The CDR3 DNA sequence: TGTGCCAGCAGCCAGCCGGGCGGGAGCTCCTACAATGAGCAGTTCTTC. As protein: CASSQPGGSSYNEQFF. The chain couples TRBV14 to TRBJ2-1, with 7 bases matching TRBD2. Germline CDR1 is SGHDN and CDR2 is FVKESK. The V gene end was trimmed by 3 bases and the J gene end by 0 bases; junction bases not matched to a gene: 5. This CDR3 has 16 residues.

This chain joins TRBV5-4 and TRBJ2-2; 7 bases map to TRBD1. Trimming removed 5 bases from V and 1 base from J; junction bases left unmatched: 2. The CDR3 loop spans 14 amino acids. Germline V CDR1 and CDR2: SGHNT, YYREEE (reference sequence). CDR3 sequence (DNA): TGTGCCAGCAGGACAGGGAAGAACACCGGGGAGCTGTTTTTT. This gives the protein CASRTGKNTGELFF.

In DNA form, the CDR3 reads TGTGCCAGTATCCCCAGGGGACGGAGCGGGGAGCTGTTTTTT. It yields the protein CASIPRGRSGELFF. This chain connects TRBV19 to TRBJ2-2, with D possibly TRBD1 on 6 matching bases. Trimming cost V 7 bases and J 7 bases, with 16 bases left between them. This CDR3 is built from 14 residues. Per the germline V gene, CDR1 is LNHDA and CDR2 is SQIVND (reference sequence).

V is TRBV20-1 and J is TRBJ2-2, with TRBD2 matching over 10 bases. This CDR3 is 16 amino acids long. J was trimmed by 0 bases and V by 6 bases; bases with no gene match: 7. From germline, CDR1 is DFQATT and CDR2 SNEGSKA (reference sequence). CDR3 DNA: TGCAGTGCAAGTGGGACTAGCGCTACGAACACCGGGGAGCTGTTTTTT. Its translation is CSASGTSATNTGELFF.

The rearrangement uses TRBV29-1 and TRBJ1-5; 10 bases are shared with TRBD1. Looked up from germline, CDR1 is SQVTM and CDR2 is ANQGSEA. This CDR3 contains 13 residues. J lost 5 bases, V lost 7 bases, and 5 bases had no gene match. CDR3 region: CSAAGTGDQPQHF. The CDR3 bases are TGCAGCGCCGCCGGGACAGGGGATCAGCCCCAGCATTTT.

On this clone: The DNA is omitted, as the CDR3 cannot be located on it reliably, and the CDR3 follows TCRdb's listing. The chain has TRBV12-3 or TRBV12-4 and TRBJ1-1. 13 amino acids form the CDR3, both terminal residues included. This chain's CDR3 is CASSSSGGREAFF.